The text below deals with one TCR beta chain. Its antigen is unknown. This CDR3 has 13 amino acids. CDR1 MDHEN and CDR2 SYDVKM come from the germline V gene. The V end was cut by 3 bases, the J end by 6 bases, with 12 bases between. TCR beta sequences were obtained from blood CD8+ and CD4+ T cells. In the multiple sclerosis control group, patients were treatment-naive and had stable or active relapsing-remitting disease. The data belong to a study of CD8 T cells in Susac syndrome. Study-level findings and limits: Acknowledgment was made by the study that its TCR sequencing and HLA analysis involved a relatively small number of individuals.

Random hexamers were used to reverse transcribe the RNA input (roughly 0.5 to 1 ug). An immunoSEQ multiplex PCR generated amplified TCR beta CDR3 products spanning 54 Vbeta and 13 Jbeta. TCRdb itself ran the immunoSEQ multiplex PCR reads through MiXCR, one entry per CDR3 protein. The sample includes about 130,000 distinct CDR3 sequences, 75% to 90% of them seen just once. The receptor was isolated from a human donor with multiple sclerosis. This rearrangement joins TRBV28 to TRBJ2-7; the D gene could be TRBD1 or TRBD2 (6 bases each). The sequencing sample was made of CD8+ T cells from PBMCs. The chain's CDR3 is CASSFGGLTEQYF. The CDR3 DNA sequence: TGTGCCAGCAGTTTTGGGGGGCTTACCGAGCAGTACTTC.